The present T cell receptor (beta chain) was sequenced within a study of T-cell memory formation after mild COVID-19. The study, taken as a whole, reports: Clones from the second wave (peaking day 37) had unconfirmed SARS-CoV-2 specificity. Contracting CD8+ clones were enriched in EMRA, CD4+ mainly in CM and EM.

As to this clonotype: The antigen is not known.

TCRdb re-analysed the 5' RACE reads in MiXCR, keeping a single row per CDR3 protein. The data contain almost 550,000 distinct CDR3 sequences, around 21% of them singletons. CDR3 length: 17 amino acids. The V gene's germline CDR1 is SGHTA and CDR2 FQGNSA. With V trimmed by 4 bases and J by 5 bases, 9 bases remained unmatched. Sequencing used PBMCs or a T cell subset sorted from them (not recorded which). This sequence was found in an adult woman who had mild COVID-19 (a few samples of this study predate the infection). Cell type and time point are not known. The chain links TRBV7-2 to TRBJ1-5, with 12 bases that match TRBD1. The DNA of the CDR3 is TGTGCCAGCAGCTACTTGGGACAGGGGGCAGTCGATCAGCCCCAGCATTTT. It translates to CASSYLGQGAVDQPQHF.